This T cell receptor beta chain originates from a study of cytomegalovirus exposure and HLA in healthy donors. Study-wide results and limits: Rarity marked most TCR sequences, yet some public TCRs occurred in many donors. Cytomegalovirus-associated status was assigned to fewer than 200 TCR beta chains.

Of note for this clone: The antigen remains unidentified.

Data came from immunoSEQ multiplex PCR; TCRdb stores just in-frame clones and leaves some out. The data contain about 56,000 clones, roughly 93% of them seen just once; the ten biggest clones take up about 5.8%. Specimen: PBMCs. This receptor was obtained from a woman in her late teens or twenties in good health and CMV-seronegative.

The CDR3 reads CASTDRGRFEQFF. The CDR3 region has the DNA TGTGCCAGCACAGACAGGGGGCGGTTTGAGCAGTTCTTC. The rearrangement uses TRBV5-6 and TRBJ2-1; 10 positions agree with TRBD1. The CDR3 has 13 residues. Trimming at V came to 6 bases and at J to 9 bases, leaving 6 bases not matched to a gene. The germline V gene encodes CDR1 SGHDT and CDR2 YYEEEE.